This T cell receptor beta chain is from a study of regulatory and conventional T cells in RAG deficiency (dated by TCRdb to the late 2010s). The study in broad terms: The study used high-throughput TCR beta sequencing to compare repertoire diversity and composition of Treg, conventional CD4+ and CD8+ T cells between RAG-deficient patients and healthy controls. Overall study outcomes, separate from this receptor: Shorter CDR3 lengths were found in all patient T-cell subsets, and >85% Treg-Tconv repertoire overlap at nucleotide and amino acid level was observed in Omenn syndrome patients. Markedly lower Shannon entropy and higher Simpson indices were observed in RAG-deficient patients than in control T-cell subpopulations. In Omenn syndrome and CID/AS patients compared with controls, 75 to 100-fold fewer unique TCR beta sequences were detected from Treg cells, versus roughly 10-fold fewer for other subsets. The CD25-high CD127-low cells sorted from Omenn syndrome patients may be peripherally activated cells rather than true Treg cells. Some T-cell subset analyses were not performed for some subjects.

The V and J ends are trimmed by 5 bases and 5 bases, leaving 6 bases between them. Looking up the germline V gene yields CDR1 MDHEN and CDR2 SYDVKM. Spanning cysteine to phenylalanine, the CDR3 consists of 11 amino acids. CDR3 DNA only is kept here, 33 bases in frame from base 1. Library preparation employed the immunoSEQ multiplex PCR assay. Genomic DNA from the sorted T-cell subsets was used to amplify and sequence rearranged TCR beta chain products. The paper's processing steps were these. Shannon entropy and Simpson indices were used to measure how diverse the repertoire of productive TCR beta rearrangements was. Clonal expansion was assessed using the summed frequency of the 100 most abundant productive TCR beta clonotypes among total reads. The TRB repertoires were evaluated with a self-reactivity index based on amino acid usage at CDR3beta positions 6 and 7. Two-way ANOVA was used for repertoire analyses, while Student t or Mann-Whitney tests were used for flow cytometric analyses. This is the immuneACCESS table as TCRdb keeps it, with only in-frame sequences that have V and J called. A part of the clones is gone; compared with another copy, unresolved V genes explain less than half, and the rest is unexplained. That table supplies the V and J calls and clone size; D and trimming were determined from the DNA. The table for this sample lists 9,400 or so clones; 89% of them were counted only once. Together, the top ten hold about 1.2% of the sample.

Regulatory T cells were purified from blood as CD4+CD25-high CD127-low cells before genomic DNA extraction. Roughly eight healthy control donors served as the comparison group for repertoire analyses. Regarding this clone: It lacks a known antigen. No base qualities exist here, and no much larger clone lies one base off it.

In addition, the sample was reused for a study of regulatory T cells. The second study also describes: The multiplex PCR relied on 52 forward TRBV primers and 13 reverse TRBJ primers, and amplification bias was corrected through assay-based and computational methods. Patient repertoires showed restricted unique TRB V-J pairs and skewed V and J gene usage, most marked in regulatory T cells. Between CD3G-deficient patients and healthy controls, the study compared T-cell receptor beta repertoires in sorted regulatory T cells, conventional CD4+ T cells and CD8+ T cells. Ficoll density separation was used to isolate peripheral blood mononuclear cells. Within the immunoSEQ assay, multiplex PCR amplified rearranged TRB loci from genomic DNA. An Illumina HiSeq platform was used to sequence the TRB amplicons. Raw sequences were error-filtered and aligned to reference gene sequences by custom algorithms and were subsequently analyzed with the immunoSEQ online tools. Frequencies of productive and nonproductive TRB rearrangements were assessed among unique sequences as well as among total sequences. Groups were compared by t tests, Mann-Whitney tests or two-way ANOVA performed in Prism software.

Sequenced sample: Tregs sorted from blood. The receptor was isolated from a human donor in good health. In this chain, TRBV28 is recombined with TRBJ2-5; the D gene is unclear. The encoded CDR3 is CASSLRETQYF. The sequenced DNA: TGTGCCAGCAGTCTTAGGGAGACCCAGTACTTC. Beyond the CDR3, the reference TRBV28 and TRBJ2-5 genes provide the residues; the full variable domain reads: DVKVTQSSRYLVKRTGEKVFLECVQDMDHENMFWYRQDPGLGLRLIYFSYDVKMKEKGDIPEGYSVSREKKERFSLILESASTNQTSMYLCASSLRETQYFGPGTRLLVL.